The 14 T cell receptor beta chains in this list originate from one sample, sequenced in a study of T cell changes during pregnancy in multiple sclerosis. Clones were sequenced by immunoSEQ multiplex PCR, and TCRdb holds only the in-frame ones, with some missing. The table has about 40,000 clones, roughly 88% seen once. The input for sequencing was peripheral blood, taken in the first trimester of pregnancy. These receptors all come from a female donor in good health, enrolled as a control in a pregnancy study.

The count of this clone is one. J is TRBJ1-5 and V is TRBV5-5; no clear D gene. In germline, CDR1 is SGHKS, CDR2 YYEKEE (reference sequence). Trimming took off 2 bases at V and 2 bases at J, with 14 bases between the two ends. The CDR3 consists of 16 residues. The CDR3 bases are TGTGCCAGCAGCTTACGAGGCCTGGATGGCAATCAGCCCCAGCATTTT. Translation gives CASSLRGLDGNQPQHF. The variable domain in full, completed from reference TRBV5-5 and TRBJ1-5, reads DAGVTQSPTHLIKTRGQQVTLRCSPISGHKSVSWYQQVLGQGPQFIFQYYEKEERGRGNFPDRFSARQFPNYSSELNVNALLLGDSALYLCASSLRGLDGNQPQHFGDGTRLSIL.

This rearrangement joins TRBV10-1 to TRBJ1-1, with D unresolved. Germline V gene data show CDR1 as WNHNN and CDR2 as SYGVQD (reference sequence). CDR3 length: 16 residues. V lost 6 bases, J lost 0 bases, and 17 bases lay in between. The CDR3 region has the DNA TGCGCCAGCAGGCGGACTGGAGACCGACTGAACACTGAAGCTTTCTTT. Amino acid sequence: CASRRTGDRLNTEAFF.

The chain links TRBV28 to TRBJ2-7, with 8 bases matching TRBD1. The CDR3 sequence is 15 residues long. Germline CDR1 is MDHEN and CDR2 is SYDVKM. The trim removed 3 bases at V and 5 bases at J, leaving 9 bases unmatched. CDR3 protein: CASSLEDRVYHEQYF. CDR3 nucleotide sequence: TGTGCCAGCAGTTTGGAGGACAGGGTTTATCACGAGCAGTACTTC.

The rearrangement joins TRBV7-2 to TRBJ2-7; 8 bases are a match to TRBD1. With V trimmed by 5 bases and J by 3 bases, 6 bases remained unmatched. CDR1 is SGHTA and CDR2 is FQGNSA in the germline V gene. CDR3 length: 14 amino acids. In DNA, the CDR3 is TGTGCCAGCAGCAAGGGACAGGTATTCTACGAGCAGTACTTC. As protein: CASSKGQVFYEQYF.

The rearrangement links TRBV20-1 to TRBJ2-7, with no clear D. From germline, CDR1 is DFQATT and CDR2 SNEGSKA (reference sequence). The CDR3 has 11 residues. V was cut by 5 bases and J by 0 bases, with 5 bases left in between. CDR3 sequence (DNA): TGCAGTGCTTCCTTCTCCTACGAGCAGTACTTC. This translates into CSASFSYEQYF.

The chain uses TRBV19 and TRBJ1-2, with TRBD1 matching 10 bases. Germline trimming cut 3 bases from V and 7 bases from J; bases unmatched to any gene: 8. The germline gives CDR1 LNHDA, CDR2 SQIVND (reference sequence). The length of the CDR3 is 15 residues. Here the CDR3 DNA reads TGTGCCAGTAGTATGGGACAGGGGATAACCGGTGGCTACACCTTC. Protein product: CASSMGQGITGGYTF.

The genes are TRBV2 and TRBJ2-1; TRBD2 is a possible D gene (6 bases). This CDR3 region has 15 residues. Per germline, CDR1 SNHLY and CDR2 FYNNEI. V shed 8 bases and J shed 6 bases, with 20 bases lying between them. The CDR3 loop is CASPIERAPGNEQFF. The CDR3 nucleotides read TGTGCCAGCCCGATCGAGCGGGCCCCCGGCAATGAGCAGTTCTTC.

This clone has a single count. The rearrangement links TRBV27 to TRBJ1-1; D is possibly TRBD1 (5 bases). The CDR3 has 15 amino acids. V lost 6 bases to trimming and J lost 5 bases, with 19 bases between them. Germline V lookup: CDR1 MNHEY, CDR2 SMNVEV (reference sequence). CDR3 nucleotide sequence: TGTGCCAGCAGCCGACAAACAGGACTAGGAACTGAAGCTTTCTTT. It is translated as CASSRQTGLGTEAFF.

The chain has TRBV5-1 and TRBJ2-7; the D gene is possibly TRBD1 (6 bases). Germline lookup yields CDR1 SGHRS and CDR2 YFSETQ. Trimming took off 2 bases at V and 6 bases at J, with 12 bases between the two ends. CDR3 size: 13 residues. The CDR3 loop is CASSFNRAGEQYF. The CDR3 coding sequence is TGCGCCAGCAGCTTCAACAGGGCGGGCGAGCAGTACTTC.

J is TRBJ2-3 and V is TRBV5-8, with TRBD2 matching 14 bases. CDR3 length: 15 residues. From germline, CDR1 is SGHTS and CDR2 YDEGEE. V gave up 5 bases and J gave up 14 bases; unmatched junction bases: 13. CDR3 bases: TGTGCCAGCAGTTGGACCGGGACTAGCGGGAGCCCGGGGTATTTT. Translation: CASSWTGTSGSPGYF.

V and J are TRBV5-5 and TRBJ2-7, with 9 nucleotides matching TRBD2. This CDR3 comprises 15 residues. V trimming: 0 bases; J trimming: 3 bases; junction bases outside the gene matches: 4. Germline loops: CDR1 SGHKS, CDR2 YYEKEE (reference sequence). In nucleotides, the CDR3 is TGTGCCAGCAGCTTGGGAGCTAGCGGGATCTACGAGCAGTACTTC. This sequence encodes CASSLGASGIYEQYF.

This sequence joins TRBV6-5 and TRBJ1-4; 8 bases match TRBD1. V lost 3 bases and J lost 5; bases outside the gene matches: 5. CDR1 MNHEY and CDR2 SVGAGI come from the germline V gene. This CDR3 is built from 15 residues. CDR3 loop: CASSYTQGANEKLFF. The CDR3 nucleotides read TGTGCCAGCAGTTATACGCAGGGGGCGAATGAAAAACTGTTTTTT.

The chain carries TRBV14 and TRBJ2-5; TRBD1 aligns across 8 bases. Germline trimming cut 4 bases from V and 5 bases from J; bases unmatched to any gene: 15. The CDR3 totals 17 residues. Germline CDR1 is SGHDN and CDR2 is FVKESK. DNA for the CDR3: TGTGCCAGCAGCCGAGGGACAGGCGGTTTCCAGGGTGAGACCCAGTACTTC. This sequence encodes CASSRGTGGFQGETQYF.

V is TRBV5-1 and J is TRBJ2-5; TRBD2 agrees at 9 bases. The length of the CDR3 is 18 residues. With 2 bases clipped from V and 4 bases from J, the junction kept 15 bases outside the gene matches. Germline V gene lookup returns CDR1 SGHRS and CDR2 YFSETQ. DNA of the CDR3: TGCGCCAGCAGCTTCAAAGCGGGGGGCCCTAGGATGGCAGAGACCCAGTACTTC. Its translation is CASSFKAGGPRMAETQYF.